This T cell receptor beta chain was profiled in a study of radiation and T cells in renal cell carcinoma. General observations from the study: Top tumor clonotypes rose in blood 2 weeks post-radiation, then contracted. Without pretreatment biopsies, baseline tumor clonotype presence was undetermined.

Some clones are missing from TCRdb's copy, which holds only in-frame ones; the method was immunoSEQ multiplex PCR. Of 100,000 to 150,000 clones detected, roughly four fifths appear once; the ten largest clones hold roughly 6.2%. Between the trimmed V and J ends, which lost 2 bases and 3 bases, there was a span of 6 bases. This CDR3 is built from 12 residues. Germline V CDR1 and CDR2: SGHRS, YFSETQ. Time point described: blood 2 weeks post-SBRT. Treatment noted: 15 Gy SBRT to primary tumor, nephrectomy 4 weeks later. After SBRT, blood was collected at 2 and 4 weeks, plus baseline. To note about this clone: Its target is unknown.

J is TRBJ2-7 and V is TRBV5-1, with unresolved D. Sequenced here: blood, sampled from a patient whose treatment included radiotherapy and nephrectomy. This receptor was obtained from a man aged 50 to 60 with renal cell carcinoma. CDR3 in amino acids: CASSFSNYEQYF. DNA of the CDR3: TGCGCCAGCAGCTTTTCAAACTACGAGCAGTACTTC.